This TCR beta chain originates from a study of blood T cells in healthy people across ages. Every donor contributed roughly 10 milliliters of peripheral blood by blood draw. It was with a sample-barcoded 5' primer and a J-beta primer mix that a second PCR of roughly 6 to 12 cycles was run. All samples gave at least 2.5 million CDR3-containing paired-end reads. TCRdb re-called the 5' RACE reads with MiXCR, one entry per CDR3 protein. The sample contains more than 650,000 distinct CDR3 sequences, 20% to 25% of which appear only once. Looked up from germline, CDR1 is SGHVS and CDR2 is FQNEAQ. The V and J ends lost 4 bases and 7 bases, in that order; junction bases with no gene match: 5. CDR3 length: 15 residues.

This receptor was taken from an older man in good health. The specimen was blood. The chain is built from TRBV7-8 and TRBJ2-2; TRBD2 aligns across 11 bases. CDR3 DNA: TGTGCCAGCAGCTCAACTAGCGGGAGTCACGGGGAGCTGTTTTTT. Amino acid sequence: CASSSTSGSHGELFF.